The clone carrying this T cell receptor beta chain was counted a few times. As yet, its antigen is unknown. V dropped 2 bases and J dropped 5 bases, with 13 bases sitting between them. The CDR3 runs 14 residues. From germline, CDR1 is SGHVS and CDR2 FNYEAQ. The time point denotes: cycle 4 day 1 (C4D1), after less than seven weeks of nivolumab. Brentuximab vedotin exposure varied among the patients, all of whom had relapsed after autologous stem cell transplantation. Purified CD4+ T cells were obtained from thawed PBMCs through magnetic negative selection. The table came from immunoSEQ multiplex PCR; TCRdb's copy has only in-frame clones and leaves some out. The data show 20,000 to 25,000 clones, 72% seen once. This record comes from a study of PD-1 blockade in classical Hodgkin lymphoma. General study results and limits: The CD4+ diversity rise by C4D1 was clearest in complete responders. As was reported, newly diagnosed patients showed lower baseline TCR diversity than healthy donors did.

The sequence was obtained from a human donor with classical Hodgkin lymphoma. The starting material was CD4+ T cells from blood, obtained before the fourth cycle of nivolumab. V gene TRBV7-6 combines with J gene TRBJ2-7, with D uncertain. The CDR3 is CASSLFTGSHEQYF. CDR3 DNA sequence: TGTGCCAGCAGCTTATTTACGGGTTCCCACGAGCAGTACTTC.